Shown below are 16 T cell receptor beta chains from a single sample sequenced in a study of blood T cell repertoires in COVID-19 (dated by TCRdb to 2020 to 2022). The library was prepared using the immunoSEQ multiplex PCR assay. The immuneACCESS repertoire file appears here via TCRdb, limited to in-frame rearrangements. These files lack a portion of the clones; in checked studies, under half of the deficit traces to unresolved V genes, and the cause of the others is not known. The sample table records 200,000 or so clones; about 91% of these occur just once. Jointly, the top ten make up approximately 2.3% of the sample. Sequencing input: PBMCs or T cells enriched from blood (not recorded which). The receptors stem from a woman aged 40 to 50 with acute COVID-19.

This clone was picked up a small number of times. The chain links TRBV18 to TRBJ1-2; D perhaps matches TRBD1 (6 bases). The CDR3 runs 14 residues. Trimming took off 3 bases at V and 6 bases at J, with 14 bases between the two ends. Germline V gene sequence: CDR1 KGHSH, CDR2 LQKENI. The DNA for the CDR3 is TGTGCCAGCTCACCGTACCGGGACACTGATGGCTACACCTTC. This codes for CASSPYRDTDGYTF.

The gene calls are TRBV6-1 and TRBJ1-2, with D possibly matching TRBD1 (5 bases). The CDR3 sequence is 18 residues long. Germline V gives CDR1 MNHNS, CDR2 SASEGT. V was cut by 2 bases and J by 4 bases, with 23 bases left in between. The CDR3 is CASSEPDIPQLTGYGYTF. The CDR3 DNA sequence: TGTGCCAGCAGTGAACCGGACATTCCCCAGTTGACGGGCTATGGCTACACCTTC.

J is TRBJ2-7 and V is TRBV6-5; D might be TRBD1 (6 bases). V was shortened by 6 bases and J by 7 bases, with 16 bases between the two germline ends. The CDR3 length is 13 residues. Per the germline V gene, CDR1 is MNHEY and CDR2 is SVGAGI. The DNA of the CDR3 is TGTGCCAGCAGACAGGGTTCCTGGGGGGAGCAGTACTTC. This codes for CASRQGSWGEQYF.

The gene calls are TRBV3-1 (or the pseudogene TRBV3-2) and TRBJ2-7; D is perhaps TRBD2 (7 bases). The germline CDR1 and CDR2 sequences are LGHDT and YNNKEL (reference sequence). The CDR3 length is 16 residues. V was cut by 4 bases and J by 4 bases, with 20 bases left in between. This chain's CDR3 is CASSPVGGLRVYEQYF. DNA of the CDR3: TGTGCCAGCAGCCCGGTCGGGGGGCTAAGAGTTTACGAGCAGTACTTC.

CDR3 coding DNA: TGTGCCAGCAGCTTAGGGACAGGGGGCTACGAGCAGTACTTC. Its translation is CASSLGTGGYEQYF. The gene calls are TRBV5-5 and TRBJ2-7; 11 bases align to TRBD1. The germline CDR1 and CDR2 sequences are SGHKS and YYEKEE (reference sequence). The V and J ends lost 2 bases and 3 bases, in that order; junction bases with no gene match: 1. CDR3 size: 14 residues.

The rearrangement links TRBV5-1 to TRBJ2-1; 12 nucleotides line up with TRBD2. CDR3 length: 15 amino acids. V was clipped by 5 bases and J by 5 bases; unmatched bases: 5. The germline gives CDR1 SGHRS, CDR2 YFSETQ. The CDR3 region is CASSLAGGRDNEQFF. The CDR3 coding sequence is TGCGCCAGCAGTCTAGCGGGAGGGCGGGACAATGAGCAGTTCTTC.

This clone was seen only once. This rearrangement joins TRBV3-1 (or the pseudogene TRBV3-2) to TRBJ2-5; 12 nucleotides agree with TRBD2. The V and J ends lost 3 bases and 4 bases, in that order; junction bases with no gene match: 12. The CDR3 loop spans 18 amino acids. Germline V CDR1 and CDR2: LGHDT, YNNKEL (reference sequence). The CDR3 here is CASSQPPLAGGSGETQYF. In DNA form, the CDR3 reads TGTGCCAGCAGCCAGCCCCCTCTAGCGGGAGGGAGTGGAGAGACCCAGTACTTC.

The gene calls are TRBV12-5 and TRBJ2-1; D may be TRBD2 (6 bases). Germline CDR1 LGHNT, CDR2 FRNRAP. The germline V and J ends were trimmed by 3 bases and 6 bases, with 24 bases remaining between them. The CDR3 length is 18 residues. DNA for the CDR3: TGTGCTAGTGGTTTAATCTTGAGGGGCAGGGAGGTTCCCAATGAGCAGTTCTTC. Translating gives CASGLILRGREVPNEQFF.

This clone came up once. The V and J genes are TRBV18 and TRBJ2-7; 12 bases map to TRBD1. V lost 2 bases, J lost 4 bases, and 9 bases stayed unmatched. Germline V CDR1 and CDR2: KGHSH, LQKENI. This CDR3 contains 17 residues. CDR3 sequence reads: CASSPKLPGQGAYEQYF. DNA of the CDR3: TGTGCCAGCTCACCAAAACTACCGGGACAGGGGGCTTACGAGCAGTACTTC.

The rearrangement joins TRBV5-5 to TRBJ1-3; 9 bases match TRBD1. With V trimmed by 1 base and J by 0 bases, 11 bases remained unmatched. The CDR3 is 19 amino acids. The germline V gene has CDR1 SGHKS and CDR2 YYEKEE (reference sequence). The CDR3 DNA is TGTGCCAGCAGCTTGCGCCCCGGACAGGGGATAGTCTCTGGAAACACCATATATTTT. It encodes CASSLRPGQGIVSGNTIYF.

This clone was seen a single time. This chain's CDR3 is CASNKREGLSGELFF. The CDR3 DNA is TGTGCCAGCAACAAGCGGGAGGGTCTCTCCGGGGAGCTGTTTTTT. This chain links TRBV6-6 with TRBJ2-2; 10 nucleotides agree with TRBD2. V lost 7 bases, J lost 6 bases, and 8 bases stayed unmatched. Per germline, CDR1 MNHNY and CDR2 SVGAGI (reference sequence). The CDR3 contains 15 residues.

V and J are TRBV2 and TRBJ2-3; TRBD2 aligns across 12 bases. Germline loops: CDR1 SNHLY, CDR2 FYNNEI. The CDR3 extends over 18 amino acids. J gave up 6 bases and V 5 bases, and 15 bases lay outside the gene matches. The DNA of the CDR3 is TGTGCCAGCAGTCCTCCCCGACTAGCGGGGGATTTAACGGATACGCAGTATTTT. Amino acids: CASSPPRLAGDLTDTQYF.

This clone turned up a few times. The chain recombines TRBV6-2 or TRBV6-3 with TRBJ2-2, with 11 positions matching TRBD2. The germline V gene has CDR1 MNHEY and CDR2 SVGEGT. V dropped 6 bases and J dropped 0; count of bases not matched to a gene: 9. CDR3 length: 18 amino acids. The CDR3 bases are TGTGCCAGCAGCCCAAATCGACTAGCGGGGACGAACACCGGGGAGCTGTTTTTT. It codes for CASSPNRLAGTNTGELFF.

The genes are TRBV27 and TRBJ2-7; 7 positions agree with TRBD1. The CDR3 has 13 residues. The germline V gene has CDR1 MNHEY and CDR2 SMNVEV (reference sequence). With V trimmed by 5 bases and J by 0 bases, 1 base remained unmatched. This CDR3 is CASSRGPSYEQYF. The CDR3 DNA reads TGTGCCAGCAGTAGGGGGCCCTCCTACGAGCAGTACTTC.

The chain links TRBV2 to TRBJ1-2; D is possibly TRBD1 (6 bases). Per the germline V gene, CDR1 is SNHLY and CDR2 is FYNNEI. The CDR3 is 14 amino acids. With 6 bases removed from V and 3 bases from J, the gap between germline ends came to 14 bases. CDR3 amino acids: CASRDTSGDYGYTF. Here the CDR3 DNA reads TGTGCCAGCAGGGACACCTCAGGGGACTATGGCTACACCTTC.

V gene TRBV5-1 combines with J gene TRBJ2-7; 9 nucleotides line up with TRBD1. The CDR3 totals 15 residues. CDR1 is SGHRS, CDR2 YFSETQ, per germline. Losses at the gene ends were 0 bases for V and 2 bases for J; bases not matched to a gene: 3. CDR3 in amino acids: CASSLEQGATYEQYF. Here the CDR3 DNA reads TGCGCCAGCAGCTTGGAACAGGGGGCCACCTACGAGCAGTACTTC.